Shown below are 30 T cell receptor beta chains from a single sample sequenced in a study of graft-versus-host responses after intestinal transplantation. Assay used: immunoSEQ multiplex PCR; TCRdb lists only in-frame clones, some missing. The sample records 40,000 to 45,000 clones, roughly 96% being singletons. Which antigens these TCRs recognize remains unknown. The material was unstimulated CD8+ T cells sorted from spleen or lymph node cells, obtained before transplant. The receptors were gathered from a human donor who was the organ donor for an intestinal transplant.

CDR3 DNA sequence: TGCAGCGCCCTGGGTCGGGGGACCTACGAGCAGTACTTC. Its translation: CSALGRGTYEQYF. The chain is built from TRBV29-1 and TRBJ2-7, with D possibly TRBD2 on 6 matching bases. The CDR3 runs to 13 residues. V lost 7 bases and J 2 bases, leaving 15 bases between the germline ends. The V gene's germline CDR1 is SQVTM and CDR2 ANQGSEA.

The rearrangement joins TRBV5-4 to TRBJ2-1, with 8 bases that match TRBD2. The length of the CDR3 is 18 residues. Germline V lookup: CDR1 SGHNT, CDR2 YYREEE (reference sequence). With V trimmed by 0 bases and J by 3 bases, 11 bases remained unmatched. Here the CDR3 DNA reads TGTGCCAGCAGCTTGGATGTCGGGGGGGCAGGTTTCTACAATGAGCAGTTCTTC. Its translation is CASSLDVGGAGFYNEQFF.

J is TRBJ2-1 and V is TRBV7-9, with TRBD2 identical over 8 bases. The CDR3 is 17 amino acids. V lost 3 bases and J lost 4; bases outside the gene matches: 11. The V gene's germline CDR1 is SEHNR and CDR2 FQNEAQ (reference sequence). Here the CDR3 DNA reads TGTGCCAGCAGCTTTCAGTTCGCGCCTAGCGGGTACAATGAGCAGTTCTTC. Translated: CASSFQFAPSGYNEQFF.

The V and J genes are TRBV5-1 and TRBJ2-7; TRBD2 agrees at 11 bases. Germline CDR1 and CDR2: SGHRS and YFSETQ. This CDR3 is built from 14 residues. Unmatched junction bases numbered 1, after V lost 2 bases and J lost 3 bases. The CDR3, as DNA: TGCGCCAGCAGCTTACTAGCGGGGGTCTACGAGCAGTACTTC. Its translation is CASSLLAGVYEQYF.

The chain recombines TRBV7-9 with TRBJ2-5; tentatively, D is TRBD1 (5 bases). The DNA end favors TRBJ2-7, so the J call may be wrong. This CDR3 is 14 amino acids long. Germline V gives CDR1 SEHNR, CDR2 FQNEAQ (reference sequence). CDR3 coding DNA: TGTGCCAGCAGCCCCATCGCCAGGGCCTACGAGCAGTACTTC. Encoded protein: CASSPIARAYEQYF.

This chain connects TRBV19 to TRBJ1-6; tentatively, D is TRBD1 (5 bases). Germline loops: CDR1 LNHDA, CDR2 SQIVND (reference sequence). CDR3 size: 13 residues. Trimming cost V 3 bases and J 7 bases, with 7 bases left between them. For the CDR3, the DNA is TGTGCCAGTAGTATGACAGCAAATTCACCCCTCCACTTT. This encodes CASSMTANSPLHF.

This clone has just one count. J is TRBJ2-7 and V is TRBV6-1; 10 bases map to TRBD2. The CDR3 contains 14 residues. Trimming took 2 bases from V and 2 from J; bases not matched to a gene: 0. Germline values: CDR1 MNHNS, CDR2 SASEGT. CDR3: CASSESGGAYEQYF. CDR3 coding DNA: TGTGCCAGCAGTGAAAGCGGGGGGGCCTACGAGCAGTACTTC.

This chain connects TRBV19 to TRBJ1-1, with D uncertain. The ends were cut back, 7 bases at V and 4 bases at J, with 16 bases in the middle. Per the germline V gene, CDR1 is LNHDA and CDR2 is SQIVND (reference sequence). This CDR3 region has 14 residues. The DNA for the CDR3 is TGTGCCAGTAAAGGATACGGGGTGGCCACTGAAGCTTTCTTT. Translating gives CASKGYGVATEAFF. Complete variable domain (other parts from reference TRBV19 and TRBJ1-1): DGGITQSPKYLFRKEGQNVTLSCEQNLNHDAMYWYRQDPGQGLRLIYYSQIVNDFQKGDIAEGYSVSREKKESFPLTVTSAQKNPTAFYLCASKGYGVATEAFFGQGTRLTVV.

The chain recombines TRBV5-1 with TRBJ2-2, with D perhaps TRBD1 or TRBD2 (5 bases each). V gave up 7 bases and J gave up 6 bases, with 16 bases separating them. The CDR3 extends over 14 amino acids. The V gene's germline CDR1 is SGHRS and CDR2 YFSETQ. Here the CDR3 reads CASAGALSPGELFF. CDR3 in DNA: TGCGCCAGCGCCGGGGCCCTATCACCCGGGGAGCTGTTTTTT.

CDR3 sequence reads: CASSLSEVNQPQHF. CDR3 nucleotides: TGTGCCAGCAGCTTAAGTGAGGTGAATCAGCCCCAGCATTTT. The J gene is TRBJ1-5, the V gene TRBV7-8, with D uncertain. Germline V gene lookup returns CDR1 SGHVS and CDR2 FQNEAQ. This CDR3 comprises 14 residues. The germline V and J ends were trimmed by 2 bases and 4 bases, with 9 bases remaining between them.

The gene calls are TRBV9 and TRBJ1-2; no firm D call. The CDR3 consists of 16 residues. Per the germline V gene, CDR1 is SGDLS and CDR2 is YYNGEE. V lost 4 bases, J lost 6 bases, and 22 bases lay in between. Written as DNA, the CDR3 is TGTGCCAGCAGCTTCGCTCGCAGTATCGGTTTCGATGGCTACACCTTC. This sequence encodes CASSFARSIGFDGYTF.

The chain recombines TRBV18 with TRBJ2-5; D remains ambiguous. The DNA end is more similar to TRBJ2-7, so the J call may be wrong. CDR1 and CDR2 from the germline V gene are KGHSH and LQKENI. This CDR3 has 14 amino acids. As DNA, the CDR3 is TGTGCCAGCTCACCAGTGGGCGGAGCCTACGAGCAGTACTTC. It is translated as CASSPVGGAYEQYF.

The rearrangement links TRBV11-2 to TRBJ1-4, with a tentative D call TRBD1 (5 bases). The CDR3 spans 18 residues. The V end lost 6 bases, the J end lost 0 bases, and 20 bases lay between the germline ends. Germline CDR1 SGHAT, CDR2 FQNNGV. The CDR3 loop is CASSQLGQTFATNEKLFF. DNA for the CDR3: TGTGCCAGCAGTCAATTGGGGCAGACCTTTGCAACTAATGAAAAACTGTTTTTT.

V usage is TRBV7-9 and J usage is TRBJ2-1, with 9 bases matching TRBD1. The CDR3 consists of 16 residues. V was pared by 5 bases and J by 4 bases, with 9 bases of the junction left unmatched. The germline V gene encodes CDR1 SEHNR and CDR2 FQNEAQ (reference sequence). The CDR3 DNA is TGTGCCAGCAGCACCTCACAGGGGGCTTCTTACAATGAGCAGTTCTTC. Translation: CASSTSQGASYNEQFF.

The rearrangement uses TRBV7-8 and TRBJ2-7; D might be TRBD1 (6 bases). The germline gives CDR1 SGHVS, CDR2 FQNEAQ. The V end lost 3 bases, the J end lost 7 bases, and 16 bases lay between the germline ends. This CDR3 is built from 14 residues. In nucleotides, the CDR3 is TGTGCCAGCAGCTTGGGGGCAGGTAGTTGGGAGCAGTACTTC. This encodes CASSLGAGSWEQYF.

The chain joins TRBV6-6 to TRBJ2-5; possibly TRBD2 for D (5 bases). Trimming removed 0 bases at V and 11 bases at J, with 7 bases between. The CDR3 loop spans 11 amino acids. Germline V gene sequence: CDR1 MNHNY, CDR2 SVGAGI (reference sequence). The CDR3 region has the DNA TGTGCCAGCAGTTACTCGGGAGAGCAGTACTTC. The encoded protein is CASSYSGEQYF.

The chain carries TRBV30 and TRBJ2-3; D is uncertain. The CDR3 covers 12 residues. Trimming left V 1 base short and J 5 bases short, with 7 bases between. Germline V gene data show CDR1 as GTSNPN and CDR2 as SVGIG (reference sequence). DNA of the CDR3: TGTGCCTGGAGTGCCACAGAAGATACGCAGTATTTT. Translated, it gives CAWSATEDTQYF.

The J gene is TRBJ2-7, the V gene TRBV4-1; D is unclear. The CDR3 contains 11 residues. The germline V gene has CDR1 MGHRA and CDR2 YSYEKL. The ends were cut back, 7 bases at V and 5 bases at J, with 9 bases in the middle. The CDR3: CASKAQDEQYF. CDR3 nucleotides: TGCGCCAGCAAAGCCCAGGACGAGCAGTACTTC.

The chain joins TRBV12-5 to TRBJ2-7; 9 positions match TRBD1. After removal of 0 bases from V and 5 bases from J, the junction contained 5 bases not matched to a gene. This CDR3 comprises 15 residues. The germline V gene encodes CDR1 LGHNT and CDR2 FRNRAP. The CDR3 bases are TGTGCTAGTGGTTTGGTCTGGGACAGGGTCCACGAGCAGTACTTC. Its protein product is CASGLVWDRVHEQYF. Drawing the rest from reference TRBV12-5 and TRBJ2-7, the complete variable domain is DARVTQTPRHKVTEMGQEVTMRCQPILGHNTVFWYRQTMMQGLELLAYFRNRAPLDDSGMPKDRFSAEMPDATLATLKIQPSEPRDSAVYFCASGLVWDRVHEQYFGPGTRLTVT.

V is TRBV18 and J is TRBJ2-1, with 7 bases identical to TRBD2. This CDR3 is built from 15 residues. V lost 0 bases, J lost 7 bases, and 6 bases stayed unmatched. CDR1 and CDR2 from the germline V gene are KGHSH and LQKENI. The CDR3 DNA is TGTGCCAGCTCACCACCGGCGGGGGTGGGGAATGAGCAGTTCTTC. Translated: CASSPPAGVGNEQFF.

This clone is a singleton in its sample. V and J are TRBV7-2 and TRBJ2-7; the D gene is possibly TRBD1 (5 bases). This CDR3 comprises 15 residues. Trimming stripped 1 base from V and 0 bases from J, with 10 bases between. Germline V gene lookup returns CDR1 SGHTA and CDR2 FQGNSA. In DNA, the CDR3 is TGTGCCAGCAGCTTAGACAGGATTACCTCCTACGAGCAGTACTTC. The encoded protein is CASSLDRITSYEQYF.

This chain uses TRBV29-1 with TRBJ2-3, with 13 bases identical to TRBD2. Germline lookup yields CDR1 SQVTM and CDR2 ANQGSEA. This CDR3 region has 16 residues. V shed 2 bases and J 3 bases; nucleotides not matched to a gene: 5. In DNA, the CDR3 is TGCAGCGTTGAAATAAGGACTAGCGGGGGAACAGATACGCAGTATTTT. Protein sequence: CSVEIRTSGGTDTQYF.

The genes are TRBV2 and TRBJ2-5; 8 bases fit TRBD2. This CDR3 is built from 16 residues. Per the germline V gene, CDR1 is SNHLY and CDR2 is FYNNEI. V was pared by 6 bases and J by 5 bases, with 14 bases of the junction left unmatched. CDR3 amino acids: CASRTFRLAPEETQYF. Written as DNA, the CDR3 is TGTGCCAGCAGAACTTTCCGACTAGCGCCTGAGGAGACCCAGTACTTC.

CDR3 loop: CASSPGPGLGYQETQYF. The DNA for the CDR3 is TGTGCCAGCAGCCCAGGACCGGGACTAGGGTACCAAGAGACCCAGTACTTC. This chain links TRBV4-2 with TRBJ2-5; 8 bases line up with TRBD2. Looked up from germline, CDR1 is LGHNA and CDR2 is YNFKEQ. The V and J ends lost 4 bases and 0 bases, in that order; junction bases with no gene match: 10. This CDR3 contains 17 residues.

The gene calls are TRBV7-3 and TRBJ2-1, with 13 bases that match TRBD2. Germline-derived CDR1 and CDR2 are SGHTA and FQGTGA. Unmatched junction bases numbered 2, after V lost 5 bases and J lost 4 bases. This CDR3 has 15 amino acids. The CDR3 DNA reads TGTGCCAGCAGCGTACTAGCGGGGGGGTACAATGAGCAGTTCTTC. This translates into CASSVLAGGYNEQFF.

This clone was counted once. The genes are TRBV5-1 and TRBJ2-3, with 7 bases identical to TRBD1. V gave up 5 bases and J gave up 6 bases; unmatched junction bases: 12. The CDR3 is 15 amino acids. The germline V gene encodes CDR1 SGHRS and CDR2 YFSETQ. CDR3: CASSLTGEGRDTQYF. CDR3 in DNA: TGCGCCAGCAGTCTTACAGGGGAAGGACGGGATACGCAGTATTTT.

The chain carries TRBV6-6 and TRBJ1-5, with a possible D match to TRBD1 (6 bases). Germline V gene lookup returns CDR1 MNHNY and CDR2 SVGAGI (reference sequence). The ends were cut back, 7 bases at V and 3 bases at J, with 13 bases in the middle. The CDR3 is 14 residues long. The CDR3 nucleotides are TGTGCCAGCACCTCATCAGGGGCCAATCAGCCCCAGCATTTT. Its translation is CASTSSGANQPQHF.

The V call is TRBV5-5, the J call TRBJ1-1; the D gene is possibly TRBD1 (6 bases). CDR1 and CDR2 (germline): SGHKS, YYEKEE (reference sequence). CDR3 length: 13 residues. V was pared by 0 bases and J by 7 bases, with 10 bases between. This CDR3 is CASSLDRVVEAFF. The DNA for the CDR3 is TGTGCCAGCAGCTTGGACAGGGTCGTTGAAGCTTTCTTT.

Concerning this clone: The DNA is omitted, as the CDR3 cannot be located on it reliably, and the CDR3 follows TCRdb's listing. The chain's CDR3 is CASSEKVGQGATTEAFF. The V gene is TRBV21-1, the J gene TRBJ1-1; TRBD1 was called by the table and not checked on the DNA. TRBV21-1 is an annotated pseudogene. A total of 17 residues make up the CDR3, ends included.

The V call is TRBV21-1, the J call TRBJ2-7; the D call TRBD1 from the table was never checked on the DNA. TRBV21-1 is annotated as a pseudogene. The CDR3 is 18 amino acids. The CDR3: CASSKIGGFGDRPYEQYF. Here the CDR3 DNA reads TGTGCCAGCAGCAAAATAGGAGGTTTTGGGGACAGGCCCTACGAGCAGTACTTC.